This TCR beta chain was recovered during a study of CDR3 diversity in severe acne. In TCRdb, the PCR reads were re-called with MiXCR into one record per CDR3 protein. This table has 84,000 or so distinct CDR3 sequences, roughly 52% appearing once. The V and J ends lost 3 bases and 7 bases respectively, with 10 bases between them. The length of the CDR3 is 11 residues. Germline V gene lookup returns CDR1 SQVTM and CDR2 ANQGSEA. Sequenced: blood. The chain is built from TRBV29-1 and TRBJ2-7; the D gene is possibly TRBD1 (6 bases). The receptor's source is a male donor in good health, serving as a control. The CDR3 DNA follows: TGCAGCGTTGACCTTACAGGGGAGCAGTACTTC. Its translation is CSVDLTGEQYF.